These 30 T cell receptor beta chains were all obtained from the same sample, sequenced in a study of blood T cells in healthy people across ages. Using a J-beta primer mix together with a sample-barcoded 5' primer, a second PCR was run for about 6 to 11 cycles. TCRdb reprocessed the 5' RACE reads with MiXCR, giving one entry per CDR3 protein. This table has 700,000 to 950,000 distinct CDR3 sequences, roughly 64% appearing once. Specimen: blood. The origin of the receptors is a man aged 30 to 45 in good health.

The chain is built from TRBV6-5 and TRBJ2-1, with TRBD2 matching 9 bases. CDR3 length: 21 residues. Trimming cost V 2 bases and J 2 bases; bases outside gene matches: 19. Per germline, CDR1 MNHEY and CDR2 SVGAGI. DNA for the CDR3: TGTGCCAGCAGTTACCTAGTCGTGGGTAGCGGGAGTGTGTCCACCTACAATGAGCAGTTCTTC. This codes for CASSYLVVGSGSVSTYNEQFF.

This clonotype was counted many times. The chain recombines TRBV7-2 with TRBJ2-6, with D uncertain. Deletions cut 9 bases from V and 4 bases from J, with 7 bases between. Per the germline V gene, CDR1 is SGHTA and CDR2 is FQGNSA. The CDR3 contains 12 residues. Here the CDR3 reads CASMGGANVLTF. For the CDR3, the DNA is TGTGCCAGTATGGGGGGGGCCAACGTCCTGACTTTC.

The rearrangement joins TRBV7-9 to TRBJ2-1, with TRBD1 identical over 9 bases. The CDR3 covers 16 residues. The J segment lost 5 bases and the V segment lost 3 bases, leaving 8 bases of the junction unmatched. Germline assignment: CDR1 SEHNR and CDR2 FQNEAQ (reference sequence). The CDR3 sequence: CASSFSHRQGDNEQFF. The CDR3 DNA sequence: TGTGCCAGCAGCTTTTCCCATCGACAGGGGGACAATGAGCAGTTCTTC.

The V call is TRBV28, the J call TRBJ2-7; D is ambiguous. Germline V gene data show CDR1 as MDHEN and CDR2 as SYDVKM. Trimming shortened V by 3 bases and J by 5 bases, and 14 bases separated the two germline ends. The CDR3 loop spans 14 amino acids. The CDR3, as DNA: TGTGCCAGCAGTTTTGGGTCGCGGATAGACGAGCAGTACTTC. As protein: CASSFGSRIDEQYF.

The CDR3 DNA follows: TGTGCCAGCAGCATACGAGCCACCGGGACAGGCTCCTACGAGCAGTACTTC. It yields the protein CASSIRATGTGSYEQYF. This sequence joins TRBV6-6 and TRBJ2-7; 8 bases match TRBD1. CDR3 length: 17 amino acids. After removal of 6 bases from V and 0 bases from J, the junction contained 13 bases not matched to a gene. The germline CDR1 and CDR2 sequences are MNHNY and SVGAGI (reference sequence).

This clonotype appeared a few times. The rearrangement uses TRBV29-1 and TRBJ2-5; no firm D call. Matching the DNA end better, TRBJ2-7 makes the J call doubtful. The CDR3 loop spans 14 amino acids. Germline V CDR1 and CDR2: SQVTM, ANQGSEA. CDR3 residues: CSVVQPPVPYEQYF. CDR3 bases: TGCAGCGTTGTGCAGCCGCCCGTACCCTACGAGCAGTACTTC.

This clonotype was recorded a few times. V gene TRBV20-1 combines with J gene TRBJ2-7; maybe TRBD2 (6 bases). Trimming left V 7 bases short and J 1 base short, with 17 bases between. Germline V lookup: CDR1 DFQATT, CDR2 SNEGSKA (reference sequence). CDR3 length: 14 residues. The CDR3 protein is CSVVVLAGSYEQYF. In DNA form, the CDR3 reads TGCAGTGTCGTGGTGTTGGCGGGGTCCTACGAGCAGTACTTC.

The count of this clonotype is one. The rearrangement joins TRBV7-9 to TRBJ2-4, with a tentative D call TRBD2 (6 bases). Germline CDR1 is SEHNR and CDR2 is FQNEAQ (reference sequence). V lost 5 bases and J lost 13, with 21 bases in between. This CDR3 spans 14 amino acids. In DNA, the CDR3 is TGTGCCAGCAGCGCCGCCCGACCCGGGGGAACCCAGTACTTC. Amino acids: CASSAARPGGTQYF. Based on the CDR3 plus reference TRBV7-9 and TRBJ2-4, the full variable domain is DTGVSQNPRHKITKRGQNVTFRCDPISEHNRLYWYRQTLGQGPEFLTYFQNEAQLEKSRLLSDRFSAERPKGSFSTLEIQRTEQGDSAMYLCASSAARPGGTQYFGAGTRLSVL.

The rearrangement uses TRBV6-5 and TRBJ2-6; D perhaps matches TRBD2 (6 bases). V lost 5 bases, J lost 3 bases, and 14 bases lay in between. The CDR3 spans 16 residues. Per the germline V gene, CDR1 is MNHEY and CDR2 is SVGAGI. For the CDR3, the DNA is TGTGCCAGCAGTCCTCCGGGCGGGATTGGGGCCAACGTCCTGACTTTC. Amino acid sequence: CASSPPGGIGANVLTF.

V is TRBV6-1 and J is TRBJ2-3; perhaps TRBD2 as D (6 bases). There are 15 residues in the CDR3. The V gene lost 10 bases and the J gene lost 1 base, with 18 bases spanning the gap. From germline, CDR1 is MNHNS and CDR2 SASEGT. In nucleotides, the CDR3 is TGTGCCACCTTAGACCGGAGGGGCGGCACAGATACGCAGTATTTT. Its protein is CATLDRRGGTDTQYF.

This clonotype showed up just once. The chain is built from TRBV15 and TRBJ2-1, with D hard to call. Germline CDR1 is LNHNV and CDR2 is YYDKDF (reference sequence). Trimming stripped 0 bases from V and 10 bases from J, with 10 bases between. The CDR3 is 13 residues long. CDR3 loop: CATSREFVSEQFF. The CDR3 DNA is TGTGCCACCAGCAGAGAGTTTGTCAGCGAGCAGTTCTTC.

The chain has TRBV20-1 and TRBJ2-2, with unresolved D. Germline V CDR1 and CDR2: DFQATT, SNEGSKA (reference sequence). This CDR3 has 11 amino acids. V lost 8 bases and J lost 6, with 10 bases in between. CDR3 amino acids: CSLTRPGELFF. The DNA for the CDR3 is TGCAGTCTTACTCGACCCGGGGAGCTGTTTTTT.

The CDR3 sequence is CASSRQTMNTEAFF. The CDR3 region has the DNA TGCGCCAGCAGTCGGCAGACGATGAACACTGAAGCTTTCTTT. The genes are TRBV5-1 and TRBJ1-1; no clear D. Trimming took 5 bases from V and 0 from J, leaving 11 bases between them. The germline V gene encodes CDR1 SGHRS and CDR2 YFSETQ. This CDR3 contains 14 residues.

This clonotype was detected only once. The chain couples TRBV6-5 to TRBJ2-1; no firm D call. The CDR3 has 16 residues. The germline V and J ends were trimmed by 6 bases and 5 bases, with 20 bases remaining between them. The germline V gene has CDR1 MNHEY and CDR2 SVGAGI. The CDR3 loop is CASSRSSPPRDNEQFF. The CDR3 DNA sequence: TGTGCCAGCAGCCGCTCCTCTCCCCCGCGAGACAATGAGCAGTTCTTC.

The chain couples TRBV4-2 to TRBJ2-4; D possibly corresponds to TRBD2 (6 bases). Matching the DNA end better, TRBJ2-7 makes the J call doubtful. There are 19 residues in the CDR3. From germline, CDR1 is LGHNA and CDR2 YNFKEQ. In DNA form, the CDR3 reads TGTGCCAGCAGCCACAGCGTAACCCCAGCGCAGGGAGGTTTTGGCGAGCAGTACTTC. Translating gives CASSHSVTPAQGGFGEQYF.

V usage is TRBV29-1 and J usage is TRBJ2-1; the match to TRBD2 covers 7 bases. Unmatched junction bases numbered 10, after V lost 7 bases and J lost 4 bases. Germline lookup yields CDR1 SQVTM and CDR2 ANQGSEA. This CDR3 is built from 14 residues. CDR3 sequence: CSAAGVLGYNEQFF. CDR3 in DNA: TGCAGCGCGGCGGGGGTCTTAGGGTACAATGAGCAGTTCTTC.

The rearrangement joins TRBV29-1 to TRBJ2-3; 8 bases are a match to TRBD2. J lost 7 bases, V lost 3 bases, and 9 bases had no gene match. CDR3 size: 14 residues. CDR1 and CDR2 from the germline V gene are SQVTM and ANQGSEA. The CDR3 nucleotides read TGCAGCGTTGATGTGCGGGGGGCCATTAATACGCAGTATTTT. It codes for CSVDVRGAINTQYF.

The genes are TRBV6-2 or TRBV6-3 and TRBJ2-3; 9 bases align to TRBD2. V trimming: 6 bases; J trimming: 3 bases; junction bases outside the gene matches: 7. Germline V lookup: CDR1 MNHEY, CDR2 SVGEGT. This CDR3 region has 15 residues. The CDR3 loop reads CASSHLSGRTDTQYF. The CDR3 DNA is TGTGCCAGCAGCCACTTAAGCGGGAGGACAGATACGCAGTATTTT.

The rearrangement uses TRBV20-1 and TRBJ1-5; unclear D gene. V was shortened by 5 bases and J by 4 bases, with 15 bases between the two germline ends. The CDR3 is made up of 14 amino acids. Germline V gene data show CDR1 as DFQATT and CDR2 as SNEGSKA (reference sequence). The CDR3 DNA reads TGCAGTGCTCACGACGGCAGAAGTAATCAGCCCCAGCATTTT. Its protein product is CSAHDGRSNQPQHF.

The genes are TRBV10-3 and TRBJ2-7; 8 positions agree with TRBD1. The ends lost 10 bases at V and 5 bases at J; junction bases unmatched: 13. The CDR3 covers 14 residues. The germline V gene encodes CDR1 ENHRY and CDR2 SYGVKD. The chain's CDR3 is CATLKTGVADEQYF. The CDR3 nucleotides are TGTGCCACCCTAAAGACAGGGGTAGCAGACGAGCAGTACTTC.

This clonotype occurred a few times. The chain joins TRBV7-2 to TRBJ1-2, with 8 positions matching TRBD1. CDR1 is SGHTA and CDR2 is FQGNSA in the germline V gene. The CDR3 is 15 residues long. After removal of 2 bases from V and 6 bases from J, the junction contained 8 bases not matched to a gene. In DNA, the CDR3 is TGTGCCAGCAGCTTAACAGGACAGGGCAATGATGGCTACACCTTC. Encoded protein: CASSLTGQGNDGYTF. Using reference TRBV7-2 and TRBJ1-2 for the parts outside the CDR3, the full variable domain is GAGVSQSPSNKVTEKGKDVELRCDPISGHTALYWYRQSLGQGLEFLIYFQGNSAPDKSGLPSDRFSAERTGGSVSTLTIQRTQQEDSAVYLCASSLTGQGNDGYTFGSGTRLTVV.

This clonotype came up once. For the CDR3, the DNA is TGTGCCAGCAGCTCGGTCCTCAATGAGCAGTTCTTC. The encoded protein is CASSSVLNEQFF. The J gene is TRBJ2-1, the V gene TRBV7-2; no clear D gene. The CDR3 consists of 12 residues. Germline V gene data show CDR1 as SGHTA and CDR2 as FQGNSA. V was cut by 4 bases and J by 6 bases, with 7 bases left in between.

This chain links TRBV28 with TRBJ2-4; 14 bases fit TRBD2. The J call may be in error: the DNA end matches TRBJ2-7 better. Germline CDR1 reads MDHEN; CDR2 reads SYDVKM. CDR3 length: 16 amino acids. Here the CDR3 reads CASSNAGTSGSYEQYF. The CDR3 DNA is TGTGCCAGCAGTAACGCGGGGACTAGCGGGAGCTACGAGCAGTACTTC.

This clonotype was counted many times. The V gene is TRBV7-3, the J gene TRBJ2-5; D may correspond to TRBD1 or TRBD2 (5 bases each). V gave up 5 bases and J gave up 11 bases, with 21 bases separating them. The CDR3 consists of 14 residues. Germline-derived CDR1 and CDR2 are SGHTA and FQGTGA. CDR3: CASSQSPDWDGQYF. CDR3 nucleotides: TGTGCCAGCAGCCAATCTCCGGACTGGGACGGGCAGTACTTC.

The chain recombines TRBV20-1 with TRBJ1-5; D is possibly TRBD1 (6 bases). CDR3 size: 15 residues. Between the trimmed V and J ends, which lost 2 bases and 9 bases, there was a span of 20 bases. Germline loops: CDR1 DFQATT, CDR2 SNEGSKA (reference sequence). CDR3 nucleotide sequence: TGCAGTGCTAGACAAACAGGGAGGGTAGGTCCGCCCCAGCATTTT. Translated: CSARQTGRVGPPQHF.

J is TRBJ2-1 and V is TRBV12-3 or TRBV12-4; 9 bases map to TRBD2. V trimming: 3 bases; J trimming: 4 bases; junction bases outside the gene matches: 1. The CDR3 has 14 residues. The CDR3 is CASSFSGGYNEQFF. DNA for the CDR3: TGTGCCAGCAGTTTTAGCGGGGGATACAATGAGCAGTTCTTC.

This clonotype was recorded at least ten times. CDR3 region: CASSPGLGYEQYF. Here the CDR3 DNA reads TGTGCCAGCAGCCCGGGGCTTGGGTACGAGCAGTACTTC. V gene TRBV7-2 combines with J gene TRBJ2-7, with D perhaps being TRBD1 or TRBD2 (5 bases each). V lost 5 bases and J lost 4, with 12 bases in between. Per germline, CDR1 SGHTA and CDR2 FQGNSA. CDR3 length equals 13 residues. Together with reference TRBV7-2 and TRBJ2-7, the CDR3 gives the full variable domain: GAGVSQSPSNKVTEKGKDVELRCDPISGHTALYWYRQSLGQGLEFLIYFQGNSAPDKSGLPSDRFSAERTGGSVSTLTIQRTQQEDSAVYLCASSPGLGYEQYFGPGTRLTVT.

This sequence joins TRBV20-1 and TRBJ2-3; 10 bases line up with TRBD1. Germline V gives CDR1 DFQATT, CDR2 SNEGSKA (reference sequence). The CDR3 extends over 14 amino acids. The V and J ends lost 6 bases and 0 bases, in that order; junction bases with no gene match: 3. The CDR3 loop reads CSATGQGSTDTQYF. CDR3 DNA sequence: TGCAGTGCCACGGGACAGGGGAGCACAGATACGCAGTATTTT.

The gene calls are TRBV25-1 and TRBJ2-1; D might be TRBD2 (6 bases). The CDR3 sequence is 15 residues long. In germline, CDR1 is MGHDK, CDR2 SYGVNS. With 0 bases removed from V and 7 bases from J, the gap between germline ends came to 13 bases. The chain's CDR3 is CASSEYAGTHNEQFF. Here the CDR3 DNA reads TGTGCCAGCAGTGAATATGCGGGGACTCATAATGAGCAGTTCTTC.

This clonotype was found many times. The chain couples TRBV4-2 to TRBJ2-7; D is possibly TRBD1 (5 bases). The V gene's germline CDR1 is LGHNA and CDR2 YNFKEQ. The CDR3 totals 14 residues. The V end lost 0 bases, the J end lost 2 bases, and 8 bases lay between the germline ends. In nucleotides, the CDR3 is TGTGCCAGCAGCCAAGACGAGACAGCCTACGAGCAGTACTTC. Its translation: CASSQDETAYEQYF.